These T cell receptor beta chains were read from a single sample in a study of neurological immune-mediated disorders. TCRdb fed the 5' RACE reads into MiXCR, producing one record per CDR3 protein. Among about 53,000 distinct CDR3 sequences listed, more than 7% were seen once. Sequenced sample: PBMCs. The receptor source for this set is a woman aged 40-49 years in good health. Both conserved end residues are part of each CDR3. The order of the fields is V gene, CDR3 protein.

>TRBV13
CASSTSGGSETQYF
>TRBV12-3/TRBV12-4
CASSAPGDQPQHF
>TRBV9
CASSGDPLDPSGTSYEQYF
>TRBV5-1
CASSPPGQTLNTEAFF
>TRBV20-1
CSAPRVEEYEQFF
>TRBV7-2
CASSLAGQTGYEQYF
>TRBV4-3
CASSQDRTSGAEQYF
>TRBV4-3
CASSQDKKWRGGTQYF
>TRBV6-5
CASTSRGSGTDTQYF
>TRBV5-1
CASSQGTSGNMYQETQYF
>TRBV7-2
CASSLPTTATYEQYF
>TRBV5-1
CASRVGNENTEAFF
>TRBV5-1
CASKEGTNEKLFF
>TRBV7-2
CASSSGTGPQPQHF
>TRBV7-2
CASSFIDRGYGYTF
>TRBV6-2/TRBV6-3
CASSPGRNYGYTF
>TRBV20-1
CSASRETRSYEQYF
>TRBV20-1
CSAWDRGRKFF
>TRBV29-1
CSAAVFNEKLFF
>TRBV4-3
CASSQEGGVRDSYNEQFF
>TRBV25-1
CASSGLTSGRLGTGELFF
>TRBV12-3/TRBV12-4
CASSRAGQGYYEQYF
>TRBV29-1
CSVESLPRATVNEQFF
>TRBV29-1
CSVADRSNTGELFF
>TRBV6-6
CASRTPGGAGNTIYF
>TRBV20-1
CSASPLTYTGELFF
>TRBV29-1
CSALGQVDYGYTF
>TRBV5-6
CASSLVWGADYGYTF
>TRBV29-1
CSGRDRATYNEQFF
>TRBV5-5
CASSRNTGEETQYF
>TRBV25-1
CASSEAGQGSYGYTF
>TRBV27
CASRGRGGSTEAFF
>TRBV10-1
CASSAVSTGYEQYF